This T cell receptor (beta chain) originates from a study of blood T cell repertoires in COVID-19. Adults between roughly 18 and 90 years of age took part from 24 US areas. Assay: immunoSEQ multiplex PCR; the TCRdb copy retains only in-frame clones and omits some. The sample yields just over 300,000 clones, around 90% seen once. CDR1 is LGHNA and CDR2 is YNFKEQ in the germline V gene. The CDR3 totals 18 residues. With 2 bases clipped from V and 1 base from J, the junction kept 5 bases outside the gene matches. Material for sequencing was PBMCs or T cells enriched from blood (not recorded which). The chain uses TRBV4-2 and TRBJ2-6; 10 bases are a match to TRBD2. This TCR was sampled from a woman aged 18 to 35 with acute COVID-19. CDR3 in amino acids: CASSQLSGRASGANVLTF. The CDR3 bases are TGTGCCAGCAGCCAACTAAGCGGGAGGGCGTCTGGGGCCAACGTCCTGACTTTC.